Each of the 32 T cell receptor beta chains below was sequenced from the same sample in a study of cytomegalovirus exposure and HLA in healthy donors. PCR involved 60 Vbeta and 13 Jbeta primers. Some clones are missing from TCRdb's copy, which holds only in-frame ones; the method was immunoSEQ multiplex PCR. The sample has some 140,000 clones, about 80% seen once. The sequencing sample was made of PBMCs. The origin of the receptors is a man younger than 45 in good health and CMV-seropositive.

V is TRBV4-1 and J is TRBJ1-6; no clear D. The CDR3 length is 16 residues. The V gene lost 1 base and the J gene lost 4 bases, with 11 bases spanning the gap. CDR1 is MGHRA, CDR2 YSYEKL, per germline. The CDR3 sequence: CASSQGKEKYNSPLHF. CDR3 DNA sequence: TGCGCCAGCAGCCAAGGGAAGGAGAAGTATAATTCACCCCTCCACTTT.

The V gene is TRBV5-1, the J gene TRBJ2-1; 8 nucleotides line up with TRBD1. Germline V gene sequence: CDR1 SGHRS, CDR2 YFSETQ. The trim removed 3 bases at V and 5 bases at J, leaving 4 bases unmatched. The CDR3 covers 14 residues. The CDR3 here is CASSWDRNDNEQFF. The CDR3 nucleotides are TGCGCCAGCAGCTGGGACAGGAATGACAATGAGCAGTTCTTC.

There are a few counts of this clone. The chain is built from TRBV9 and TRBJ2-1; the match to TRBD2 covers 13 bases. The V and J ends lost 6 bases and 6 bases, in that order; junction bases with no gene match: 3. There are 14 residues in the CDR3. CDR1 SGDLS and CDR2 YYNGEE come from the germline V gene. The CDR3 spells CASTRLAGGNEQFF. The DNA of the CDR3 is TGTGCCAGCACCAGACTAGCGGGAGGCAATGAGCAGTTCTTC. Together with reference TRBV9 and TRBJ2-1, the CDR3 gives the full variable domain: DSGVTQTPKHLITATGQRVTLRCSPRSGDLSVYWYQQSLDQGLQFLIQYYNGEERAKGNILERFSAQQFPDLHSELNLSSLELGDSALYFCASTRLAGGNEQFFGPGTRLTVL.

This clone was observed a handful of times. The V gene is TRBV5-6, the J gene TRBJ2-1, with D tentatively TRBD2 (5 bases). Germline V gives CDR1 SGHDT, CDR2 YYEEEE. The germline V and J ends were trimmed by 1 base and 6 bases, with 14 bases remaining between them. The CDR3 runs to 15 residues. The CDR3 protein is CASSLWESESNEQFF. The CDR3 bases are TGTGCCAGCAGCTTGTGGGAGTCTGAGAGCAATGAGCAGTTCTTC.

This clone was detected a few times. The gene calls are TRBV7-2 and TRBJ2-3, with TRBD1 matching 7 bases. This CDR3 contains 13 residues. The germline gives CDR1 SGHTA, CDR2 FQGNSA. With 5 bases clipped from V and 4 bases from J, the junction kept 3 bases outside the gene matches. DNA for the CDR3: TGTGCCAGCAGCCGACAGGGACCAGATACGCAGTATTTT. It encodes CASSRQGPDTQYF.

This sequence joins TRBV4-2 and TRBJ1-3; TRBD1 agrees at 8 bases. Trimming removed 1 base from V and 3 bases from J; junction bases left unmatched: 2. The CDR3 consists of 15 residues. Looked up from germline, CDR1 is LGHNA and CDR2 is YNFKEQ. CDR3 DNA sequence: TGTGCCAGCAGCCAAGCAGGGGGCGGTGGAAACACCATATATTTT. Protein sequence: CASSQAGGGGNTIYF.

V and J are TRBV25-1 and TRBJ2-1, with 9 bases lining up with TRBD1. The CDR3 consists of 15 residues. Germline trimming cut 6 bases from V and 2 bases from J; bases unmatched to any gene: 5. Germline V gives CDR1 MGHDK, CDR2 SYGVNS. The CDR3 region is CASSDTGGAYNEQFF. CDR3 sequence (DNA): TGTGCCAGCAGCGACACAGGGGGCGCCTACAATGAGCAGTTCTTC.

This clone was detected a few times. The chain is built from TRBV19 and TRBJ2-7; no reliable D call. CDR3 length: 14 residues. Trimming took off 0 bases at V and 2 bases at J, with 8 bases between the two ends. The germline V gene encodes CDR1 LNHDA and CDR2 SQIVND (reference sequence). The chain's CDR3 is CASSIDPGPYEQYF. CDR3 coding DNA: TGTGCCAGTAGTATAGACCCAGGTCCCTACGAGCAGTACTTC.

The V call is TRBV7-9, the J call TRBJ2-7; D is unclear. CDR1 SEHNR and CDR2 FQNEAQ come from the germline V gene (reference sequence). V lost 5 bases and J lost 0, with 11 bases in between. The CDR3 contains 14 residues. The DNA for the CDR3 is TGTGCCAGCAGCCCAACTGATAGCTCCTACGAGCAGTACTTC. Translation gives CASSPTDSSYEQYF.

This clone was recorded once. The chain uses TRBV28 and TRBJ2-5, with 12 bases fitting TRBD2. Germline CDR1 reads MDHEN; CDR2 reads SYDVKM. This CDR3 has 16 amino acids. With V trimmed by 6 bases and J by 4 bases, 9 bases remained unmatched. In DNA form, the CDR3 reads TGTGCCAGCAGCCCTAGCGGGAGGGGGAGTGGAGAGACCCAGTACTTC. It encodes CASSPSGRGSGETQYF.

The genes are TRBV5-1 and TRBJ2-1, with TRBD1 identical over 7 bases. Looked up from germline, CDR1 is SGHRS and CDR2 is YFSETQ. The CDR3 extends over 14 amino acids. V shed 0 bases, J shed 4 bases, and the junction held 1 base outside the gene matches. CDR3 nucleotide sequence: TGCGCCAGCAGCTTGGCGGGACAGTACAATGAGCAGTTCTTC. It specifies CASSLAGQYNEQFF.

This clone appeared a few times. The chain employs TRBV19 and TRBJ2-7; 12 nucleotides line up with TRBD2. Germline assignment: CDR1 LNHDA and CDR2 SQIVND (reference sequence). V gave up 4 bases and J gave up 7 bases; unmatched junction bases: 5. The CDR3 consists of 14 residues. CDR3 bases: TGTGCCAGTAGTACTACTAGCGGGAGGCGGGAGCAGTACTTC. The encoded protein is CASSTTSGRREQYF.

The chain recombines TRBV5-6 with TRBJ2-4; 7 bases are shared with TRBD1. J was trimmed by 0 bases and V by 3 bases; bases with no gene match: 6. The CDR3 has 16 residues. Germline values: CDR1 SGHDT, CDR2 YYEEEE. The CDR3 DNA reads TGTGCCAGCAGCTACCGGGACAGCCTAGCCAAAAACATTCAGTACTTC. This sequence encodes CASSYRDSLAKNIQYF.

The V gene is TRBV7-9, the J gene TRBJ1-2; D uncertain. The germline V gene has CDR1 SEHNR and CDR2 FQNEAQ (reference sequence). V was cut by 7 bases and J by 7 bases, with 16 bases left in between. The CDR3 is 13 amino acids. The CDR3 DNA sequence: TGTGCCAGCACCCACACGTCGGCGGGTGGCTACACCTTC. This encodes CASTHTSAGGYTF.

The V call is TRBV28, the J call TRBJ1-1; TRBD1 aligns across 7 bases. Germline V CDR1 and CDR2: MDHEN, SYDVKM. V shed 3 bases, J shed 8 bases, and the junction held 12 bases outside the gene matches. CDR3 length equals 15 residues. CDR3 in DNA: TGTGCCAGCAGTTTCACCTCAGACCAGGGGGGCGAAGCTTTCTTT. Amino acids: CASSFTSDQGGEAFF.

The chain carries TRBV7-8 and TRBJ2-7; tentatively, D is TRBD1 (6 bases). The V end lost 2 bases, the J end lost 3 bases, and 14 bases lay between the germline ends. Looked up from germline, CDR1 is SGHVS and CDR2 is FQNEAQ. The CDR3 consists of 15 residues. CDR3 DNA sequence: TGTGCCAGCAGCTTAATGGGGGCGGTAATCTACGAGCAGTACTTC. Translating it yields CASSLMGAVIYEQYF.

This chain uses TRBV5-1 with TRBJ2-1, with 8 bases fitting TRBD2. Germline-derived CDR1 and CDR2 are SGHRS and YFSETQ. The CDR3 runs 16 residues. The trim removed 0 bases at V and 6 bases at J, leaving 8 bases unmatched. CDR3 sequence reads: CASSLETGLGINEQFF. The CDR3 coding sequence is TGCGCCAGCAGCTTGGAAACGGGACTAGGGATCAATGAGCAGTTCTTC. Combining the CDR3 with reference TRBV5-1 and TRBJ2-1 gives the whole variable domain KAGVTQTPRYLIKTRGQQVTLSCSPISGHRSVSWYQQTPGQGLQFLFEYFSETQRNKGNFPGRFSGRQFSNSRSEMNVSTLELGDSALYLCASSLETGLGINEQFFGPGTRLTVL.

V gene TRBV10-3 combines with J gene TRBJ1-1, with no clear D. Germline V gene lookup returns CDR1 ENHRY and CDR2 SYGVKD. CDR3 length equals 15 residues. V was cut by 4 bases and J by 2 bases, with 14 bases left in between. DNA of the CDR3: TGTGCCATCAGTGCCCCACCCTATCCCAACACTGAAGCTTTCTTT. This sequence encodes CAISAPPYPNTEAFF.

CDR3 coding DNA: TGTGCCAGCAGTCCGATAGCGGGAGAAAGCAATGAGCAGTTCTTC. This translates into CASSPIAGESNEQFF. This chain uses TRBV27 with TRBJ2-1, with 9 bases that match TRBD2. The CDR3 is made up of 15 amino acids. V shed 5 bases, J shed 6 bases, and the junction held 8 bases outside the gene matches. CDR1 MNHEY and CDR2 SMNVEV come from the germline V gene (reference sequence).

CDR3 amino acids: CASRAGTNSYEQYF. For the CDR3, the DNA is TGTGCCAGCAGGGCCGGGACTAACTCCTACGAGCAGTACTTC. The chain uses TRBV5-5 and TRBJ2-7; 7 nucleotides line up with TRBD2. The germline V gene encodes CDR1 SGHKS and CDR2 YYEKEE (reference sequence). This CDR3 comprises 14 residues. V lost 5 bases to trimming and J lost 0 bases; unmatched junction nucleotides: 5.

The V and J genes are TRBV5-1 and TRBJ1-2; a possible D gene is TRBD1 (5 bases). V lost 4 bases, J lost 9 bases, and 22 bases lay in between. CDR1 is SGHRS, CDR2 YFSETQ, per germline. This CDR3 has 15 residues. The CDR3 DNA reads as TGCGCCAGCAGCCTCCGGGGGGGGACTTCTCGTCGCTACACCTTC. Translating gives CASSLRGGTSRRYTF.

The gene calls are TRBV5-6 and TRBJ2-7, with 8 bases matching TRBD1. The junction had 7 bases not matched to a gene; V was cut back by 1 base and J by 1 base. Germline lookup yields CDR1 SGHDT and CDR2 YYEEEE. CDR3 length: 16 residues. This CDR3 reads CASSLPGQGGSYEQYF. CDR3 coding DNA: TGTGCCAGCAGCTTGCCCGGACAGGGTGGTTCCTACGAGCAGTACTTC.

In DNA, the CDR3 is TGTGCCAGCAGCTTAGGCAACAGGGAAGTGCGCTACGAGCAGTACTTC. Translating it yields CASSLGNREVRYEQYF. The rearrangement joins TRBV7-8 to TRBJ2-5; D may be TRBD1 (6 bases). The DNA end is more similar to TRBJ2-7, so the J call may be wrong. Germline V gene data show CDR1 as SGHVS and CDR2 as FQNEAQ. CDR3 length equals 16 residues.

The J gene is TRBJ2-1, the V gene TRBV7-2; 7 bases agree with TRBD2. The CDR3 length is 13 residues. CDR1 and CDR2 (germline): SGHTA, FQGNSA. The V and J ends lost 7 bases and 5 bases, in that order; junction bases with no gene match: 5. CDR3 sequence reads: CASTVGGDNEQFF. In DNA form, the CDR3 reads TGTGCCAGCACCGTGGGAGGGGACAATGAGCAGTTCTTC.

This sequence joins TRBV28 and TRBJ1-2, with a possible D match to TRBD1 (6 bases). Germline lookup yields CDR1 MDHEN and CDR2 SYDVKM. The CDR3 is 15 amino acids. The ends were cut back, 3 bases at V and 7 bases at J, with 18 bases in the middle. CDR3: CASSLGDSRGGGYTF. The CDR3 DNA follows: TGTGCCAGCAGTTTGGGTGACAGCAGAGGGGGTGGCTACACCTTC.

The chain links TRBV6-6 to TRBJ1-4; D is ambiguous. This CDR3 has 13 residues. Germline V gene sequence: CDR1 MNHNY, CDR2 SVGAGI (reference sequence). V lost 2 bases, J lost 10 bases, and 11 bases lay in between. Written as DNA, the CDR3 is TGTGCCAGCAGTTACGAGGGAAGAGTAAAACTGTTTTTT. Its translation is CASSYEGRVKLFF.

The chain carries TRBV19 and TRBJ1-2; D remains unclear. Germline V gene sequence: CDR1 LNHDA, CDR2 SQIVND (reference sequence). V shed 3 bases and J shed 4 bases, with 9 bases lying between them. This CDR3 comprises 13 residues. CDR3 loop: CASSIQAFYGYTF. The CDR3 DNA follows: TGTGCCAGTAGTATCCAGGCTTTCTATGGCTACACCTTC.

The chain has TRBV5-6 and TRBJ2-3; possibly TRBD2 for D (6 bases). CDR1 and CDR2 (germline): SGHDT, YYEEEE. This CDR3 has 16 residues. V dropped 0 bases and J dropped 2 bases, with 13 bases sitting between them. The DNA for the CDR3 is TGTGCCAGCAGCTTGGTGGTGGGAGGCCCCACAGATACGCAGTATTTT. It is translated as CASSLVVGGPTDTQYF.

This clone has only one observation. The V gene is TRBV7-3, the J gene TRBJ2-5; 7 positions agree with TRBD1. CDR3 size: 15 residues. Germline CDR1 is SGHTA and CDR2 is FQGTGA. V was pared by 4 bases and J by 2 bases, with 7 bases of the junction left unmatched. CDR3 in DNA: TGTGCCAGCAGCTCCTCCGGGACAGAACAAGAGACCCAGTACTTC. It encodes CASSSSGTEQETQYF.

This clone was counted a few times. The chain couples TRBV6-1 to TRBJ1-5, with D tentatively TRBD1 (5 bases). Trimming took off 7 bases at V and 4 bases at J, with 11 bases between the two ends. CDR1 is MNHNS, CDR2 SASEGT, per germline. The CDR3 loop spans 13 amino acids. The CDR3 region has the DNA TGTGCCAGCACGCTAGGACAAAATCAGCCCCAGCATTTT. Protein product: CASTLGQNQPQHF.

The chain uses TRBV30 and TRBJ1-5, with a weak D call TRBD1 (5 bases). This CDR3 spans 13 amino acids. Looked up from germline, CDR1 is GTSNPN and CDR2 is SVGIG (reference sequence). V lost 0 bases to trimming and J lost 6 bases, with 9 bases between them. The CDR3 loop reads CAWSVQASQPQHF. DNA for the CDR3: TGTGCCTGGAGTGTACAGGCGAGTCAGCCCCAGCATTTT.

J is TRBJ1-1 and V is TRBV28, with a possible D match to TRBD1 (5 bases). The germline V and J ends were trimmed by 4 bases and 6 bases, with 12 bases remaining between them. The CDR3 contains 13 residues. Germline V gives CDR1 MDHEN, CDR2 SYDVKM. The CDR3 DNA reads as TGTGCCAGCAGTTCGGGACTCCCAGCTGAAGCTTTCTTT. It translates to CASSSGLPAEAFF.